This TCR beta chain was identified in a study of T cell responses to AZD1222 COVID-19 vaccine. Overall study findings and caveats: Vaccine-associated CD4 TCRs spanned spike, dominant at 160-218 and 743-854. Reportedly, nearly half the spike-specific TCRs target unmutated variant regions. Sampling that yielded the repertoires occurred only after the peak T cell response.

A word on this clone: Its antigen is unknown.

TCRdb keeps only in-frame clones here, not all; method: immunoSEQ multiplex PCR. The sample lists more than 150,000 clones; approximately 91% were seen once. The clonotype originates from an adult who received the AZD1222 COVID-19 vaccine. Sequenced here: peripheral blood, sampled 28 days after the second AZD1222 dose.

The CDR3 coding sequence is TGTGCCAGCAGTGGGTGGTACTCTGGAAACACCATATATTTT. Its translation: CASSGWYSGNTIYF. The chain carries TRBV2 and TRBJ1-3; D call uncertain. Germline CDR1 is SNHLY and CDR2 is FYNNEI. V gave up 4 bases and J gave up 0 bases, with 7 bases separating them. The CDR3 extends over 14 amino acids.